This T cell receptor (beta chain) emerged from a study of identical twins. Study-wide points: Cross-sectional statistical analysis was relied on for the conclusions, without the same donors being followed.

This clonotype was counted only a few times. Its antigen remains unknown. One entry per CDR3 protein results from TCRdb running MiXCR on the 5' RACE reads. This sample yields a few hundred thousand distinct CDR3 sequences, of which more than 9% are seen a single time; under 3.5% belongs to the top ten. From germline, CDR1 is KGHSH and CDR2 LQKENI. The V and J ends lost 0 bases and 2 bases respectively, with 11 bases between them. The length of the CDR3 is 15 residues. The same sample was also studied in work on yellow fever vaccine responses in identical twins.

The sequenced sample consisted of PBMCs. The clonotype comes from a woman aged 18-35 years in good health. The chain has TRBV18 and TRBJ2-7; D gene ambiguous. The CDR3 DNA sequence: TGTGCCAGCTCACCACCACAGCCCTCCCCCTACGAGCAGTACTTC. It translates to CASSPPQPSPYEQYF.